Listed below are T cell receptor beta chains from one sample, sequenced in a study of blood T cell repertoires in COVID-19. Assay used: immunoSEQ multiplex PCR; TCRdb lists only in-frame clones, some missing. The sample comprises about 190,000 clones, about 87% of which are singletons, and around 12% rests with the top ten. The material sequenced was peripheral blood. The receptors shown here come from an older woman with COVID-19, enrolled during active disease. Both conserved end residues are part of each CDR3. The order of the fields is V gene, J gene, clone size, D gene, CDR3 DNA, CDR3 protein. The D gene is left open where the match is weak. Some rows have no size entry. The others give once, few or many, or a class for an expanded clone.

TRBV30,TRBJ2-3,.,.,TGTGCCTGGCTGAACAGGGTTACGCAGTATTTT,CAWLNRVTQYF
TRBV2,TRBJ1-2,.,.,TGTGCCAGCAGTGAATGGTTTGGAGAGAACTATGGCTACACCTTC,CASSEWFGENYGYTF
TRBV19,TRBJ2-7,.,.,TGTGCCAGTAGCCCCGGGGAGTACGAGCAGTACTTC,CASSPGEYEQYF
TRBV3-1/TRBV3-2,TRBJ2-3,.,.,TGTGCCAGCAGCCAAAGGGGGACTAAAAAATATACGCAGTATTTT,CASSQRGTKKYTQYF
TRBV30,TRBJ1-5,.,.,TGTGCCTGGAGCAGATTGGGACTTTATCAGCCCCAGCATTTT,CAWSRLGLYQPQHF
TRBV4-1,TRBJ1-5,.,.,TGCGCCAGCAGCCAAGGTGCTTTGACAGGCACCCATCAGCCCCAGCATTTT,CASSQGALTGTHQPQHF
TRBV19,TRBJ1-1,many,.,TGTGCCAGTAGTATTCCGGGTGGAGCTGAAGCTTTCTTT,CASSIPGGAEAFF
TRBV5-1,TRBJ2-6,.,.,TGCGCCAGCAGCTTGGAAGGGGCCTCTGGGGCCAACGTCCTGACTTTC,CASSLEGASGANVLTF
TRBV28,TRBJ1-1,.,TRBD1,TGTGCCAGCAGTTTACGACAGGGGGCTAGGACTGAAGCTTTCTTT,CASSLRQGARTEAFF
TRBV6-1,TRBJ2-1,.,TRBD2,TGTGCCAGCAGTGAAGGGACTAGTTCCCGAACTGAGCAGTTCTTC,CASSEGTSSRTEQFF
TRBV6-1,TRBJ1-6,.,.,TGTGCCAGCAGTGAAGTTCAGGGAAGAAATTCACCCCTCCACTTT,CASSEVQGRNSPLHF
TRBV7-9,TRBJ1-2,.,TRBD1,TGTGCCAGCCGCCTTATGACAGGGGGCGATGGCTACACCTTC,CASRLMTGGDGYTF
TRBV18,TRBJ1-6,.,.,TGTGCCAGCTCACCACAGGGAGATTCACCCCTCCACTTT,CASSPQGDSPLHF
TRBV4-1,TRBJ2-5,.,.,TGCGCCAGCAGCCAAATAATGACTAAGCAAGAGACCCAGTACTTC,CASSQIMTKQETQYF
TRBV7-6,TRBJ1-5,.,TRBD1,TGTGCCAGCAGCGCCAGCCCAGGGGGCGCGGATAGCAATCAGCCCCAGCATTTT,CASSASPGGADSNQPQHF
TRBV5-1,TRBJ2-4,.,.,TGCGCCAGCAGCCCAGGGACACTGAAAAACATTCAGTACTTC,CASSPGTLKNIQYF
TRBV19,TRBJ1-1,.,TRBD1,TGTGCCAGTAGTACCACCGGGACAGGGGGCGCGACTGAAGCTTTCTTT,CASSTTGTGGATEAFF
TRBV14,TRBJ2-7,.,.,TGTGCCAGCAGCGCGCACTACGAGCAGTACTTC,CASSAHYEQYF
TRBV9,TRBJ1-1,.,TRBD1,TGTGCCAGCAGCCTCACCGGACAGGGGATGGGAGCTTTCTTT,CASSLTGQGMGAFF
TRBV30,TRBJ1-1,.,.,TGTGCCTGGGGCGGCGGTCGAATTGCCACTGAAGCTTTCTTT,CAWGGGRIATEAFF
TRBV14,TRBJ1-2,.,TRBD1,TGTGCCAGCAGCCACCTAGGACAGGGCGGCGGCTATGGCTACACCTTC,CASSHLGQGGGYGYTF
TRBV5-6,TRBJ1-1,.,TRBD1,TGTGCCAGCAGCCCCGAGGGCAGGGGGGAAGCTTTCTTT,CASSPEGRGEAFF
TRBV6-5,TRBJ2-7,.,TRBD1,TGTGCCAGCAGCTCCAGACAGGGCTTCTACGAGCAGTACTTC,CASSSRQGFYEQYF
TRBV27,TRBJ2-5,.,.,TGTGCCAGCAGCATCAAGCGCGTTCAAGAGACCCAGTACTTC,CASSIKRVQETQYF
TRBV19,TRBJ2-2,.,.,TGTGCCAGTATTGCCCCGGGGACCGGGGAGCTGTTTTTT,CASIAPGTGELFF
TRBV27,TRBJ2-7,.,TRBD1,TGTGCCAGCAGTCAACCGGGACAGCTGTCCTACGAGCAGTACTTC,CASSQPGQLSYEQYF
TRBV15,TRBJ1-2,.,TRBD1,TGTGCCACCAGCTCTTGGGACCGGACAGGGAACTATGGCTACACCTTC,CATSSWDRTGNYGYTF
TRBV30,TRBJ2-7,.,TRBD2,TGTGCCTGGAGTGTCGGACTAGCGGGAGGATGGGAGCAGTACTTC,CAWSVGLAGGWEQYF
TRBV7-6,TRBJ2-1,.,TRBD1,TGTGCCAGCAGCTCCGGGACAGGGGTTTCCCAGGGGTACAATGAGCAGTTCTTC,CASSSGTGVSQGYNEQFF
TRBV6-5,TRBJ1-2,.,.,TGTGCCAGCAGTTACGGGCGCTCTACACTTAACTATGGCTACACCTTC,CASSYGRSTLNYGYTF
TRBV11-3,TRBJ2-1,.,TRBD1,TGTGCCAGCAGCTTAGGAGGACAGGGATACAATGAGCAGTTCTTC,CASSLGGQGYNEQFF
TRBV11-2,TRBJ1-2,.,TRBD1,TGTGCCAGCAGCTTAGAAGGACAGGAATATGGCTACACCTTC,CASSLEGQEYGYTF
TRBV6-4,TRBJ2-2,once,.,TGTGCCAGCAGCCAGGGTCACACCGGGGAGCTGTTTTTT,CASSQGHTGELFF
TRBV28,TRBJ1-2,.,.,TGTGCCAGCAGTTTACTACAGAGACCGGACTATGGCTACACCTTC,CASSLLQRPDYGYTF
TRBV2,TRBJ1-2,.,TRBD1,TGTGCCAGCAGTATTTCTTTACGGACAGGGAACTATGGCTACACCTTC,CASSISLRTGNYGYTF
TRBV5-8,TRBJ1-3,.,.,TGTGCCAGCAGCCCAATCTGGACAGCCCTCTCTGGAAACACCATATATTTT,CASSPIWTALSGNTIYF
TRBV7-2,TRBJ1-4,.,TRBD1,TGTGCCAGCAGCTTAGCAGGGGGGACAGGGTCTGAAAAACTGTTTTTT,CASSLAGGTGSEKLFF
TRBV14,TRBJ2-7,.,TRBD2,TGTGCCAGCAGCCAAGATCTGTGGGGGGGCGAGCAGTACTTC,CASSQDLWGGEQYF
TRBV3-1/TRBV3-2,TRBJ1-6,.,.,TGTGCCAGCAGCCCCTTGGGGGGAGATTCACCCCTCCACTTT,CASSPLGGDSPLHF
TRBV2,TRBJ2-3,.,.,TGTGCCAGCAAGAAGGGACTGTCTTTTTTGGATACGCAGTATTTT,CASKKGLSFLDTQYF
TRBV13,TRBJ2-1,.,TRBD2,TGTGCCAGCGCTAGCGGATCCTACAATGAGCAGTTCTTC,CASASGSYNEQFF
TRBV5-1,TRBJ2-1,.,TRBD2,TGCGCCAGCAGCTCAATAACCCAACTAGCGGGCCTATACAATGAGCAGTTCTTC,CASSSITQLAGLYNEQFF
TRBV2,TRBJ1-1,.,.,TGTGCCAGCAGTGAGGCCAACACTGAAGCTTTCTTT,CASSEANTEAFF
TRBV28,TRBJ2-4,.,.,TGTGCCAGCCGACCGCCAGGCAAAAACATTCAGTACTTC,CASRPPGKNIQYF
TRBV5-8,TRBJ1-5,few,TRBD1,TGTGCCAGCAGCCGAGGACAGGGTCGGGCCTCTGATCAGCCCCAGCATTTT,CASSRGQGRASDQPQHF
TRBV19,TRBJ2-4,.,.,TGTGCCAGTAGTTACAGTTTACACGTAGCCAAAAACATTCAGTACTTC,CASSYSLHVAKNIQYF
TRBV29-1,TRBJ1-2,.,TRBD1,TGCAGCGTAAGGGACAGGCCCGAGGCTAACTATGGCTACACCTTC,CSVRDRPEANYGYTF
TRBV27,TRBJ1-4,.,.,TGTGCCAGCAGTTTAAGGCGGAACGTCCCCCATGTGGCTAATGAAAAACTGTTTTTT,CASSLRRNVPHVANEKLFF
TRBV11-2,TRBJ1-3,.,.,TGTGCCAGCAGCTTAGGATCCGGGTCCAACACCATATATTTT,CASSLGSGSNTIYF